This entry is about one T cell receptor beta chain. Libraries were prepared by immunoSEQ multiplex PCR; TCRdb keeps only in-frame clonotypes and omits some of them. The sample has 250,000 to 300,000 clones, approximately 80% seen once; the top ten hold around 4%. This record belongs to a study of blood T cell repertoires in COVID-19. Sequenced input: peripheral blood. The clonotype was recovered from a man between 60 and 75 years old with acute or convalescent COVID-19.

CDR3 DNA sequence: TGTGCCAGCACGGGGGGGAGTTGGACAGCTTTCTTT. Its protein is CASTGGSWTAFF. The genes are TRBV6-5 and TRBJ1-1; tentative D call: TRBD1 (5 bases). Germline V gene data show CDR1 as MNHEY and CDR2 as SVGAGI. V lost 7 bases, J lost 10 bases, and 16 bases lay in between. The CDR3 loop spans 12 amino acids.